This T cell receptor (beta chain) was recorded in a study of shared clonotypes between healthy human individuals. The CDR3 totals 14 residues. Looked up from germline, CDR1 is SGDLS and CDR2 is YYNGEE. The V gene lost 4 bases and the J gene lost 0 bases, with 11 bases spanning the gap. This clone was seen repeatedly, ten times or more. Its antigen is not identified. Profiling relied on immunoSEQ multiplex PCR, and the TCRdb table lists in-frame clones only, not all of them. The table has 950,000 to 1,100,000 clones, around 74% seen once. Study outcomes and limitations: Sampling involved blood alone; tissue repertoires likely differ.

The sequenced sample was memory CD4+ T cells sorted from blood. As for subset: CD45RA-negative fraction. The receptor was isolated from a man younger than 30 in good health. V is TRBV9 and J is TRBJ2-7, with D maybe TRBD1 (6 bases). The CDR3 region is CASSRQTGSYEQYF. CDR3 DNA sequence: TGTGCCAGCAGCCGACAGACAGGCTCCTACGAGCAGTACTTC. Drawing the rest from reference TRBV9 and TRBJ2-7, the complete variable domain is DSGVTQTPKHLITATGQRVTLRCSPRSGDLSVYWYQQSLDQGLQFLIQYYNGEERAKGNILERFSAQQFPDLHSELNLSSLELGDSALYFCASSRQTGSYEQYFGPGTRLTVT.